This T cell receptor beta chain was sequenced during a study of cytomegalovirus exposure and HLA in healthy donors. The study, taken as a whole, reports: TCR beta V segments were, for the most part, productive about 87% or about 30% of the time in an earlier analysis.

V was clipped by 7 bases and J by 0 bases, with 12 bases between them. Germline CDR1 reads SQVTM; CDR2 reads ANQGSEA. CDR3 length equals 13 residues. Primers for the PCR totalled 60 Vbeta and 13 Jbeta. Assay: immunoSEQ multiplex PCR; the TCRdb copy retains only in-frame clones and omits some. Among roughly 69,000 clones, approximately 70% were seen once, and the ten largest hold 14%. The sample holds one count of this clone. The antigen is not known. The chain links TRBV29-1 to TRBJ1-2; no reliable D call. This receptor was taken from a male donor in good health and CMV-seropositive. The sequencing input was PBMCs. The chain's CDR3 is CSGWESSNYGYTF. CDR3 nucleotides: TGCAGCGGTTGGGAGAGCTCTAACTATGGCTACACCTTC.